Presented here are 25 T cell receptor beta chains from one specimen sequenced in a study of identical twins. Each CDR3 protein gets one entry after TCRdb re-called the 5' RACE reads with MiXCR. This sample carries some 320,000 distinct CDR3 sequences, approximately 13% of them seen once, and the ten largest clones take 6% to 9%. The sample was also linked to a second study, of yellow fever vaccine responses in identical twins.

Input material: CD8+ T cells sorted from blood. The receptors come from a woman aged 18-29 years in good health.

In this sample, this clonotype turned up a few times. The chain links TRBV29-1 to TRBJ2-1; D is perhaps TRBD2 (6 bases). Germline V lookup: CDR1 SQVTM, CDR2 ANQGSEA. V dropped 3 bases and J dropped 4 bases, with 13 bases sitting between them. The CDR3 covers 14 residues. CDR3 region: CSVDSPSAYNEQFF. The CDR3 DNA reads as TGCAGCGTTGATTCCCCTAGCGCGTACAATGAGCAGTTCTTC.

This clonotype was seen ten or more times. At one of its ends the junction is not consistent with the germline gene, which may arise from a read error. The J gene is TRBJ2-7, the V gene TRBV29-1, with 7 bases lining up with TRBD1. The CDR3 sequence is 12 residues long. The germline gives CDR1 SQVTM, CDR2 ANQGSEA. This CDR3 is CSVEDREYEQYF. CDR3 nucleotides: TGCAGCGTAGAAGACAGGGAATACGAGCAGTACTTC.

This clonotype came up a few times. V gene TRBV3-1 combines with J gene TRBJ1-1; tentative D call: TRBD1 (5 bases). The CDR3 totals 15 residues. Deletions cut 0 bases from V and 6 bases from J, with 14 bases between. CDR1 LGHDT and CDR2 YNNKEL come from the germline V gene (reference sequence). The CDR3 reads CASSQDSGFRAEAFF. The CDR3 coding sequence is TGTGCCAGCAGCCAAGACTCAGGATTCAGGGCTGAAGCTTTCTTT. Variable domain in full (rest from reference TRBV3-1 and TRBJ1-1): DTAVSQTPKYLVTQMGNDKSIKCEQNLGHDTMYWYKQDSKKFLKIMFSYNNKELIINETVPNRFSPKSPDKAHLNLHINSLELGDSAVYFCASSQDSGFRAEAFFGQGTRLTVV.

CDR3 coding DNA: TGTGCCAGCAGCACACACTATACAGATACGCAGTATTTT. It encodes CASSTHYTDTQYF. This sequence joins TRBV7-6 and TRBJ2-3, with D unclear. Trimming took 5 bases from V and 3 from J, leaving 9 bases between them. In germline, CDR1 is SGHVS, CDR2 FNYEAQ. The CDR3 has 13 amino acids.

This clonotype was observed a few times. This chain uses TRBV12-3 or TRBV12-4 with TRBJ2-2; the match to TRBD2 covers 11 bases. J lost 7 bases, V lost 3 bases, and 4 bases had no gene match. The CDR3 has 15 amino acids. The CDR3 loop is CASSLLAGGLGELFF. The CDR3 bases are TGTGCCAGCAGTTTGTTAGCGGGGGGGCTCGGGGAGCTGTTTTTT.

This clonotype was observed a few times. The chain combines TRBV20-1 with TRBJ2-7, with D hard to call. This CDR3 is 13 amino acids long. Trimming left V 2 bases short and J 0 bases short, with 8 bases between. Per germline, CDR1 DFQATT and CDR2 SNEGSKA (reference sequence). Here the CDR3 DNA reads TGCAGTGCTAGATCGGCGGACTCCTACGAGCAGTACGTC. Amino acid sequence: CSARSADSYEQYV.

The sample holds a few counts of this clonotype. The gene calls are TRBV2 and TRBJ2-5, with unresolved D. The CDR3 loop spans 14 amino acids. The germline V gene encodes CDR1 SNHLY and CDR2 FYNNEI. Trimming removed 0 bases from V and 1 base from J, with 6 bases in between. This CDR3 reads CASSEANSQETQYF. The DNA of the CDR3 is TGTGCCAGCAGTGAAGCTAACAGCCAAGAGACCCAGTACTTC.

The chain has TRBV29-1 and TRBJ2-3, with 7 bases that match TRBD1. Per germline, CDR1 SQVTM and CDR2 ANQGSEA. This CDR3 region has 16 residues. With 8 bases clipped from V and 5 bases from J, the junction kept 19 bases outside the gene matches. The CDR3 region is CSTDRDRADLVDTQYF. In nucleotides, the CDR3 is TGCAGCACCGACAGGGACAGAGCCGATCTAGTAGATACGCAGTATTTT.

The CDR3: CATSDFTWDRDVVNEQFF. CDR3 sequence (DNA): TGTGCCACCAGTGATTTTACTTGGGACAGGGATGTCGTAAATGAGCAGTTCTTC. This chain joins TRBV24-1 and TRBJ2-1; 9 bases align to TRBD1. Losses at the gene ends were 1 base for V and 7 bases for J; bases not matched to a gene: 13. This CDR3 contains 18 residues. The germline V gene has CDR1 KGHDR and CDR2 SFDVKD.

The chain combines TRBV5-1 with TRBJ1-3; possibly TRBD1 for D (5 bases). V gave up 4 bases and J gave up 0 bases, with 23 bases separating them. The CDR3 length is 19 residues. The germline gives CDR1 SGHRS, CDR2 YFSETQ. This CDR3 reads CASSPEEFVGAFSGNTIYF. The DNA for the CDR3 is TGCGCCAGCAGCCCGGAGGAGTTCGTCGGGGCATTCTCTGGAAACACCATATATTTT.

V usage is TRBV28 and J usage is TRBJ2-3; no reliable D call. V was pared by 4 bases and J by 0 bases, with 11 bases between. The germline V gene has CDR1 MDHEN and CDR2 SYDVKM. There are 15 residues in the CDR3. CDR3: CASSSDVTSTDTQYF. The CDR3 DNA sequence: TGTGCCAGCAGTTCTGACGTAACTAGCACAGATACGCAGTATTTT.

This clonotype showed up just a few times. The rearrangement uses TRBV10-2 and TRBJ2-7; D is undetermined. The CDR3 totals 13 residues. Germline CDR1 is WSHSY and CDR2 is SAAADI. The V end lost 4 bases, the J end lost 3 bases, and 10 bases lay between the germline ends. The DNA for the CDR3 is TGCGCCAGCAGTGTCGAGAGCCTCTACGAGCAGTACGTC. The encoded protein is CASSVESLYEQYV.

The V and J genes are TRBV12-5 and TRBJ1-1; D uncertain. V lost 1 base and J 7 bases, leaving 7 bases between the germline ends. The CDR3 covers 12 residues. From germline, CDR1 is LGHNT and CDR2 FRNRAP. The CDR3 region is CASGLDGIEAFF. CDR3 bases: TGTGCTAGTGGTTTGGATGGGATTGAAGCTTTCTTT. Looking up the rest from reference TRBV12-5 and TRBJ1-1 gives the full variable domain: DARVTQTPRHKVTEMGQEVTMRCQPILGHNTVFWYRQTMMQGLELLAYFRNRAPLDDSGMPKDRFSAEMPDATLATLKIQPSEPRDSAVYFCASGLDGIEAFFGQGTRLTVV.

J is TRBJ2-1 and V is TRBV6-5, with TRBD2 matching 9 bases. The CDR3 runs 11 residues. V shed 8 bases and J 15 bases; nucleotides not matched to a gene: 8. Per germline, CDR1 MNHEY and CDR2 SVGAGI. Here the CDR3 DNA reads TGTGCCAGCGCCGCGGGGGGGTCCTTGTTCTTC. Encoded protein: CASAAGGSLFF.

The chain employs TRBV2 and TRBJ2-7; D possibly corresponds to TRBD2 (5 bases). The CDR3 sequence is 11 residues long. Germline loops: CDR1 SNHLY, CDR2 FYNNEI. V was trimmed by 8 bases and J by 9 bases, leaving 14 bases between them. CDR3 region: CASSSGVAQYV. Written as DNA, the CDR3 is TGTGCCAGCTCTTCCGGGGTCGCGCAGTACGTC.

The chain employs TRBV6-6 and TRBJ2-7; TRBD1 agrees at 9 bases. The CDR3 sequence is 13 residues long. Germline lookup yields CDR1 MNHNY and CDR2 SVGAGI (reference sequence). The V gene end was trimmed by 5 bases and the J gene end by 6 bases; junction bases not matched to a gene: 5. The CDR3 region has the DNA TGTGCCAGCAGTGGGACAGGGACGGGCGAGCAGTACTTC. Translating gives CASSGTGTGEQYF.

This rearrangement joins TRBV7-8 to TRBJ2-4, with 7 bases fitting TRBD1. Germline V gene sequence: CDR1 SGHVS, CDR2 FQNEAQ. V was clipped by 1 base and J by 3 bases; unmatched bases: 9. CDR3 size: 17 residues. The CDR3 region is CASSLGVGGDSKNIQYF. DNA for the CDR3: TGTGCCAGCAGCTTAGGGGTTGGTGGGGACAGCAAAAACATTCAGTACTTC.

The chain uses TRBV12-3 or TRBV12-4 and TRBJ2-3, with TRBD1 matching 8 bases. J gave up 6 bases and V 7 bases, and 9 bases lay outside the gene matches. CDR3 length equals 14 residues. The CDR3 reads CASMEGRGRDTQYF. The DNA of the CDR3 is TGTGCCAGCATGGAAGGCAGGGGGCGCGATACGCAGTATTTT.

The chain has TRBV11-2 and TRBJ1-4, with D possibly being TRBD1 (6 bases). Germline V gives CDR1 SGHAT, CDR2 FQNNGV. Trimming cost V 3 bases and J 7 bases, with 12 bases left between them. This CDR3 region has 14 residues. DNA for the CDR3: TGTGCCAGCAGCTTCAGGGGTCGCGGTGAAAAACTGTTTTTT. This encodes CASSFRGRGEKLFF.

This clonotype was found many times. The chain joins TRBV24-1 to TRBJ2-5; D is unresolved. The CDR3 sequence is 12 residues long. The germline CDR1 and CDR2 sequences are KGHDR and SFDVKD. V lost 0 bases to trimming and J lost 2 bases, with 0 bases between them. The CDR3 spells CATSDLQETQYF. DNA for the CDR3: TGTGCCACCAGTGATTTGCAAGAGACCCAGTACTTC.

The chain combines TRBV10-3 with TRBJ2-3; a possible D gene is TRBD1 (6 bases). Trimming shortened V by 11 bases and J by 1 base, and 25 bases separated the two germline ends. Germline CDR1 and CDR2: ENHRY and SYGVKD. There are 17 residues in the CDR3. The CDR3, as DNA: TGTGCCGACATCCGAGACAAGGGGGAGAGTGGCACAGATACGCAGTATTTT. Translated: CADIRDKGESGTDTQYF.

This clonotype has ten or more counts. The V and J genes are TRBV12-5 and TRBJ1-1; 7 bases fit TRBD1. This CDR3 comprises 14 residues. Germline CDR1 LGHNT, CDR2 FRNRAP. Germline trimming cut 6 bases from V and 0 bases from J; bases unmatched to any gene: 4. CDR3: CASGTGAMNTEAFF. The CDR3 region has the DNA TGTGCTAGTGGAACAGGGGCCATGAACACTGAAGCTTTCTTT.

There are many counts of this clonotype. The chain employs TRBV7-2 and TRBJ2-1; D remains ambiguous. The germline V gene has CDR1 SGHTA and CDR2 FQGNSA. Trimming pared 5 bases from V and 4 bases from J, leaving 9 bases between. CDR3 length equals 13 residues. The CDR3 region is CASSEDHYNEQFF. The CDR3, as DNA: TGTGCCAGCAGCGAGGACCATTACAATGAGCAGTTCTTC.

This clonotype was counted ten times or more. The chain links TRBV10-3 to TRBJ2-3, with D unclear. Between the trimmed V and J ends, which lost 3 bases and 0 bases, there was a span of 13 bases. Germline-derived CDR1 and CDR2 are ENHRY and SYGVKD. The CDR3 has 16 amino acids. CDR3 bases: TGTGCCATCAGTGATGTGAGTCGGAAAAGCACAGATACGCAGTATTTT. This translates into CAISDVSRKSTDTQYF.

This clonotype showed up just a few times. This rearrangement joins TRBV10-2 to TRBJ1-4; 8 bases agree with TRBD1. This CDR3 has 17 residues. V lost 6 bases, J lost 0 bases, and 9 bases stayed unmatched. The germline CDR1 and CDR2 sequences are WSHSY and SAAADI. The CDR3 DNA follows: TGCGCCAGCAGCCCAGGACAGGGATCCGCAACTAATGAAAAACTGTTTTTT. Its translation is CASSPGQGSATNEKLFF.